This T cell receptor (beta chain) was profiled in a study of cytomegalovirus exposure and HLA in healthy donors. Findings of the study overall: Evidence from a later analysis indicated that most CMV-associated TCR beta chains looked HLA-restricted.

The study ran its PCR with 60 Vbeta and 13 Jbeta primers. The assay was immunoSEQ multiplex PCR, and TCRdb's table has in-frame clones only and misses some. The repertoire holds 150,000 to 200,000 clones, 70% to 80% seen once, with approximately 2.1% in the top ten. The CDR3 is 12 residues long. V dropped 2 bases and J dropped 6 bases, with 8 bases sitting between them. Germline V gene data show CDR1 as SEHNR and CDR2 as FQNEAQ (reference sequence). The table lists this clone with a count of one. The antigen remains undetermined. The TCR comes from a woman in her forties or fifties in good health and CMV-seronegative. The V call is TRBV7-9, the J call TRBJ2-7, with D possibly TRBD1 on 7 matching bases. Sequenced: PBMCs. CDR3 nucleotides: TGTGCCAGCAGCTTACAGGGGGGCGAGCAGTACTTC. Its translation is CASSLQGGEQYF.